This TCR beta chain was documented in a study of blood T cells in healthy people across ages. Then a second PCR, running about 6 to 12 cycles, was carried out with a sample-barcoded 5' primer and a J-beta primer mix. TCRdb re-derived calls from the 5' RACE reads in MiXCR, one entry per CDR3 protein. The sample has about 730,000 distinct CDR3 sequences; 40% to 45% are singletons. Germline values: CDR1 ENHRY, CDR2 SYGVKD. This CDR3 is 14 amino acids long. Trimming pared 4 bases from V and 4 bases from J, leaving 13 bases between. Points on this clonotype: Its target is unknown.

Study-wide results and caveats: In the absence of known donor CMV status, changes in expanded clonotypes were possibly confounded.

Sequences were obtained from blood. The chain links TRBV10-3 to TRBJ1-1, with D tentatively TRBD1 (5 bases). The clonotype originates from a woman aged 55-75 years in good health. CDR3 region: CAISGQGFVTEAFF. CDR3 DNA sequence: TGTGCCATCAGTGGGCAGGGCTTTGTCACTGAAGCTTTCTTT.